This TCR beta chain was recorded in a study of blood T cells in healthy people across ages. Sample-barcoded 5' priming and a J-beta primer mix drove a second PCR of 7 to 11 cycles. With 12 random nucleotides, a template-switch adaptor tagged each individual cDNA molecule. MiXCR was run by TCRdb on the 5' RACE reads, yielding one entry per CDR3 protein. Among about 1.4 million distinct CDR3 sequences listed, 45% to 70% were seen once. The germline V gene encodes CDR1 MGHRA and CDR2 YSYEKL. V lost 1 base to trimming and J lost 12 bases, with 10 bases between them. There are 12 residues in the CDR3. This clonotype was counted between two and nine times. Its antigen is as yet unknown. Points from the study as a whole: Unknown donor CMV status possibly confounded expanded clonotype changes.

Material: blood. This chain joins TRBV4-1 and TRBJ2-1; D is ambiguous. The clonotype was recovered from a young man in good health. The CDR3 region is CASSQGQLPQFF. CDR3 in DNA: TGCGCCAGCAGCCAAGGGCAGCTTCCGCAGTTCTTC.